This TCR beta chain derives from a study of shared clonotypes between healthy human individuals. Overall study findings and caveats: A limitation of the genetic and exposure-history diversity represented arose from few donors.

Using immunoSEQ multiplex PCR, the repertoire was profiled, and TCRdb retains in-frame clones only, with some absent. The repertoire holds around 320,000 clones, with around 86% as singletons. The V gene's germline CDR1 is GTSNPN and CDR2 SVGIG (reference sequence). Deletions cut 1 base from V and 2 bases from J, with 11 bases between. The CDR3 runs to 14 residues. With respect to this clone: Its antigen is unknown.

The chain joins TRBV30 to TRBJ1-2, with unresolved D. Sequenced: memory CD8+ T cells sorted from blood. Subset in this sample: CD45RO+ cells pooled with CCR7-negative TemRA cells. The TCR was taken from a man younger than 30 in good health. CDR3: CAWSGNSLNYGYTF. The CDR3 nucleotides read TGTGCCTGGAGTGGAAACAGCCTAAACTATGGCTACACCTTC.